The 14 T cell receptor beta chains in this list originate from one sample, sequenced in a study of early T cells in non-severe SARS-CoV-2 infection. TCRdb called the 5' RACE reads again in MiXCR, with one record for every CDR3 protein. The data show about 110,000 distinct CDR3 sequences, roughly 12% seen once. The material sequenced was whole blood, taken at baseline. All receptors come from an adult who was a healthcare worker with PCR-confirmed SARS-CoV-2 infection or an uninfected control (not recorded which).

A few counts support this clonotype. This chain uses TRBV27 with TRBJ2-3; D is possibly TRBD1 or TRBD2 (5 bases each). Trimming pared 7 bases from V and 1 base from J, leaving 15 bases between. The CDR3 length is 15 residues. CDR1 and CDR2 (germline): MNHEY, SMNVEV (reference sequence). CDR3 residues: CASTSGPRGTDTQYF. Written as DNA, the CDR3 is TGTGCCAGCACCTCGGGACCTCGGGGCACAGATACGCAGTATTTT.

This clonotype was counted only a few times. V usage is TRBV9 and J usage is TRBJ1-1; D unclear. The V and J ends lost 4 bases and 0 bases respectively, with 13 bases between them. The CDR3 has 15 amino acids. Germline CDR1 is SGDLS and CDR2 is YYNGEE. This CDR3 reads CASSPVPRLNTEAFF. DNA for the CDR3: TGTGCCAGCAGCCCTGTCCCCCGGTTGAACACTGAAGCTTTCTTT.

This rearrangement joins TRBV5-1 to TRBJ1-1; no definite D call. The CDR3 is 15 amino acids. Deletions cut 0 bases from V and 0 bases from J, with 9 bases between. CDR1 and CDR2 (germline): SGHRS, YFSETQ. The CDR3 coding sequence is TGCGCCAGCAGCTTGGGTCGACTCATGAACACTGAAGCTTTCTTT. It specifies CASSLGRLMNTEAFF.

The genes are TRBV12-5 and TRBJ1-5; TRBD1 matches at 8 bases. J gave up 2 bases and V 5 bases, and 5 bases lay outside the gene matches. Germline assignment: CDR1 LGHNT and CDR2 FRNRAP. The CDR3 spans 15 residues. CDR3 loop: CASGPDRGGNQPQHF. The CDR3 nucleotides are TGTGCTAGTGGTCCCGACAGGGGCGGCAATCAGCCCCAGCATTTT.

V and J are TRBV19 and TRBJ1-4, with D possibly matching TRBD1 (5 bases). CDR1 and CDR2 from the germline V gene are LNHDA and SQIVND (reference sequence). This CDR3 contains 15 residues. Trimming cost V 4 bases and J 7 bases, with 16 bases left between them. The CDR3 DNA is TGTGCCAGTAGTACCCCCGGGGCAGCTGGTGAAAAACTGTTTTTT. Its protein product is CASSTPGAAGEKLFF.

DNA of the CDR3: TGTGCCAGCAGTTTGGACAGAGCTCGAGCCGGGGAGCTGTTTTTT. It specifies CASSLDRARAGELFF. The gene calls are TRBV27 and TRBJ2-2, with D tentatively TRBD1 (6 bases). This CDR3 comprises 15 residues. Between the trimmed V and J ends, which lost 3 bases and 6 bases, there was a span of 14 bases. The germline V gene encodes CDR1 MNHEY and CDR2 SMNVEV (reference sequence).

The chain links TRBV7-9 to TRBJ2-7; 11 bases match TRBD2. V trimming: 5 bases; J trimming: 3 bases; junction bases outside the gene matches: 6. This CDR3 has 15 residues. Germline V CDR1 and CDR2: SEHNR, FQNEAQ (reference sequence). The CDR3 here is CASSKRGLAGYEQYF. Here the CDR3 DNA reads TGTGCCAGCAGCAAACGCGGACTAGCGGGCTACGAGCAGTACTTC.

The sample holds many counts of this clonotype. The chain joins TRBV4-2 to TRBJ2-3; D gene ambiguous. This CDR3 spans 13 amino acids. Germline-derived CDR1 and CDR2 are LGHNA and YNFKEQ. V was shortened by 0 bases and J by 5 bases, with 6 bases between the two germline ends. CDR3 sequence reads: CASSQDRLDTQYF. CDR3 nucleotide sequence: TGTGCCAGCAGCCAAGATCGGCTAGATACGCAGTATTTT.

The chain has TRBV5-1 and TRBJ2-1, with TRBD2 matching 9 bases. V gave up 0 bases and J gave up 0 bases; unmatched junction bases: 4. The CDR3 runs to 17 residues. Germline V lookup: CDR1 SGHRS, CDR2 YFSETQ. The CDR3 DNA reads as TGCGCCAGCAGCTTGGTCCTAGCGGGGCTCTCCTACAATGAGCAGTTCTTC. Translated: CASSLVLAGLSYNEQFF.

The chain links TRBV19 to TRBJ2-6, with D possibly TRBD2 on 5 matching bases. V gave up 5 bases and J gave up 4 bases, with 18 bases separating them. CDR1 and CDR2 (germline): LNHDA, SQIVND (reference sequence). This CDR3 spans 17 amino acids. CDR3 DNA sequence: TGTGCCAGTAGTCCCGGGAAGCTGCTGGCAGGGGCCAACGTCCTGACTTTC. The encoded protein is CASSPGKLLAGANVLTF.

The table lists this clonotype with many counts. The chain couples TRBV7-6 to TRBJ2-2; 10 nucleotides line up with TRBD2. CDR1 and CDR2 (germline): SGHVS, FNYEAQ. This CDR3 has 17 residues. V lost 2 bases and J lost 4; bases outside the gene matches: 7. CDR3 DNA sequence: TGTGCCAGCAGCTTACTAAGCGGGAGGGCCGGCACCGGGGAGCTGTTTTTT. The encoded protein is CASSLLSGRAGTGELFF.

This rearrangement joins TRBV7-8 to TRBJ1-1; D remains ambiguous. This CDR3 spans 13 amino acids. CDR1 and CDR2 (germline): SGHVS, FQNEAQ. Trimming took 2 bases from V and 1 from J, leaving 5 bases between them. CDR3 nucleotide sequence: TGTGCCAGCAGCTTAACCTGGAACACTGAAGCTTTCTTT. Protein product: CASSLTWNTEAFF. Combining the CDR3 with reference TRBV7-8 and TRBJ1-1 gives the whole variable domain GAGVSQSPRYKVAKRGQDVALRCDPISGHVSLFWYQQALGQGPEFLTYFQNEAQLDKSGLPSDRFFAERPEGSVSTLKIQRTQQEDSAVYLCASSLTWNTEAFFGQGTRLTVV.

The V gene is TRBV20-1, the J gene TRBJ2-2; no firm D call. The CDR3 covers 15 residues. The germline V gene has CDR1 DFQATT and CDR2 SNEGSKA (reference sequence). The ends were cut back, 5 bases at V and 2 bases at J, with 15 bases in the middle. The CDR3 DNA follows: TGCAGTGCTCCTTCCCTTCCCGGAAACACCGGGGAGCTGTTTTTT. Its protein product is CSAPSLPGNTGELFF.

This clonotype was found many times. The chain links TRBV5-1 to TRBJ2-7; D gene ambiguous. Germline assignment: CDR1 SGHRS and CDR2 YFSETQ. Trimming took 0 bases from V and 6 from J, leaving 10 bases between them. The CDR3 spans 13 residues. The CDR3, as DNA: TGCGCCAGCAGCTTGGGATTTCGCAGCGAGCAGTACTTC. Encoded protein: CASSLGFRSEQYF.